The 32 T cell receptor beta chains presented below share a single source sample, sequenced in a study of CD8 T cells in Susac syndrome. Random hexamers were used to reverse transcribe the RNA input (roughly 0.5 to 1 ug). TCRdb independently ran MiXCR on the immunoSEQ multiplex PCR reads; one entry per CDR3 protein. In the table there are 200,000 to 250,000 distinct CDR3 sequences, less than 95% of which are singletons. Specimen: CD4+ T cells from PBMCs. Receptors were obtained from a human donor with Susac syndrome.

V is TRBV29-1 and J is TRBJ1-2; TRBD1 aligns across 7 bases. CDR3 size: 13 residues. With V trimmed by 6 bases and J by 2 bases, 6 bases remained unmatched. Germline loops: CDR1 SQVTM, CDR2 ANQGSEA. The CDR3 reads CSVPTGINYGYTF. The CDR3 region has the DNA TGCAGCGTACCGACAGGGATCAACTATGGCTACACCTTC. The variable domain in full, completed from reference TRBV29-1 and TRBJ1-2, reads SAVISQKPSRDICQRGTSLTIQCQVDSQVTMMFWYRQQPGQSLTLIATANQGSEATYESGFVIDKFPISRPNLTFSTLTVSNMSPEDSSIYLCSVPTGINYGYTFGSGTRLTVV.

This clonotype was counted a few times. This chain links TRBV3-1 with TRBJ2-7; TRBD2 might be the D (5 bases). This CDR3 has 13 amino acids. The V end lost 1 base, the J end lost 4 bases, and 8 bases lay between the germline ends. From germline, CDR1 is LGHDT and CDR2 YNNKEL (reference sequence). The CDR3 DNA reads as TGTGCCAGCAGCCAAGTGACGGGGTACGAGCAGTACTTC. Translation: CASSQVTGYEQYF.

This clonotype has a single count. The chain employs TRBV28 and TRBJ2-7; D ambiguous. The CDR3 covers 14 residues. Trimming cost V 5 bases and J 1 base, with 12 bases left between them. Germline V gene lookup returns CDR1 MDHEN and CDR2 SYDVKM. In DNA, the CDR3 is TGTGCCAGCAGTCTAGTGGAGAGATCCTACGAGCAGTACTTC. As protein: CASSLVERSYEQYF.

This sequence joins TRBV27 and TRBJ2-5; weak D call: TRBD1 (5 bases). Deletions cut 0 bases from V and 6 bases from J, with 11 bases between. The CDR3 has 14 residues. Germline loops: CDR1 MNHEY, CDR2 SMNVEV (reference sequence). CDR3 sequence reads: CASSLSDSRQTQYF. As DNA, the CDR3 is TGTGCCAGCAGTTTATCTGACAGTCGACAGACCCAGTACTTC.

V gene TRBV7-2 combines with J gene TRBJ2-1; D perhaps matches TRBD2 (5 bases). Trimming took off 1 base at V and 11 bases at J, with 12 bases between the two ends. CDR3 length: 13 residues. The germline V gene has CDR1 SGHTA and CDR2 FQGNSA. CDR3 amino acids: CASSLGLAPQQFF. For the CDR3, the DNA is TGTGCCAGCAGCTTAGGGCTAGCACCTCAGCAGTTCTTC.

The J gene is TRBJ2-7, the V gene TRBV6-2 or TRBV6-3, with D possibly being TRBD2 (6 bases). The germline V gene has CDR1 MNHEY and CDR2 SVGEGT. This CDR3 region has 17 residues. Trimming shortened V by 5 bases and J by 3 bases, and 23 bases separated the two germline ends. The CDR3 is CASSRETGGANRYEQYF. The CDR3 nucleotides are TGTGCCAGCAGTAGGGAAACGGGCGGGGCAAATCGCTACGAGCAGTACTTC.

The V gene is TRBV6-1, the J gene TRBJ1-5, with D perhaps TRBD1 (5 bases). The germline V gene has CDR1 MNHNS and CDR2 SASEGT. V lost 1 base and J 2 bases, leaving 9 bases between the germline ends. The CDR3 covers 15 residues. DNA for the CDR3: TGTGCCAGCAGTGAAGATTTAGGGGGCAATCAGCCCCAGCATTTT. This gives the protein CASSEDLGGNQPQHF.

The V and J genes are TRBV2 and TRBJ2-3, with 10 bases lining up with TRBD2. The CDR3 length is 17 residues. The V segment lost 4 bases and the J segment 0 bases; nucleotides outside the gene matches: 7. From germline, CDR1 is SNHLY and CDR2 FYNNEI. CDR3 sequence: CASSVSGGGTSTDTQYF. CDR3 sequence (DNA): TGTGCCAGCAGTGTGAGCGGGGGGGGCACTAGCACAGATACGCAGTATTTT. Using reference TRBV2 and TRBJ2-3 for the parts outside the CDR3, the full variable domain is EPEVTQTPSHQVTQMGQEVILRCVPISNHLYFYWYRQILGQKVEFLVSFYNNEISEKSEIFDDQFSVERPDGSNFTLKIRSTKLEDSAMYFCASSVSGGGTSTDTQYFGPGTRLTVL.

This clonotype was observed once. The V and J genes are TRBV12-3 or TRBV12-4 and TRBJ2-1; D is undetermined. The CDR3 length is 13 residues. Deletions cut 2 bases from V and 5 bases from J, with 7 bases between. CDR3 loop: CASSLSRNNEQFF. As DNA, the CDR3 is TGTGCCAGCAGTTTAAGCAGAAACAATGAGCAGTTCTTC.

The chain uses TRBV9 and TRBJ2-4, with a possible D match to TRBD2 (7 bases). The CDR3 is 15 residues long. The germline gives CDR1 SGDLS, CDR2 YYNGEE. V was shortened by 4 bases and J by 7 bases, with 18 bases between the two germline ends. In nucleotides, the CDR3 is TGTGCCAGCAGCCCCCCGGGGGGCCCGGGTAACATTCAGTACTTC. It is translated as CASSPPGGPGNIQYF.

V is TRBV2 and J is TRBJ2-2, with D possibly matching TRBD1 (5 bases). V lost 8 bases, J lost 2 bases, and 18 bases lay in between. The length of the CDR3 is 16 residues. Germline CDR1 is SNHLY and CDR2 is FYNNEI. This CDR3 reads CASPRRKQGNTGELFF. The CDR3 DNA reads as TGTGCCAGCCCACGTAGGAAGCAGGGCAACACCGGGGAGCTGTTTTTT.

This rearrangement joins TRBV19 to TRBJ2-7; TRBD1 might be the D (5 bases). Germline-derived CDR1 and CDR2 are LNHDA and SQIVND (reference sequence). V was clipped by 0 bases and J by 4 bases, with 16 bases between them. The CDR3 runs 16 residues. The CDR3 DNA follows: TGTGCCAGTAGTATAGATGCTTCCAGGGCCCGTTACGAGCAGTACTTC. It codes for CASSIDASRARYEQYF.

This chain joins TRBV7-2 and TRBJ2-3; tentative D call: TRBD2 (5 bases). The germline CDR1 and CDR2 sequences are SGHTA and FQGNSA. The CDR3 contains 14 residues. Trimming cost V 5 bases and J 5 bases, with 14 bases left between them. CDR3 in amino acids: CASSRTPSGDTQYF. The DNA for the CDR3 is TGTGCCAGCAGCCGAACGCCCAGCGGAGATACGCAGTATTTT.

This clonotype was observed a single time. The gene calls are TRBV5-1 and TRBJ2-7, with D maybe TRBD1 (5 bases). The CDR3 length is 14 residues. Germline CDR1 reads SGHRS; CDR2 reads YFSETQ. V lost 0 bases and J lost 4, with 11 bases in between. CDR3 in DNA: TGCGCCAGCAGCTTGGCCTCAGGGCGATACGAGCAGTACTTC. Translation: CASSLASGRYEQYF.

The rearrangement links TRBV9 to TRBJ2-4; 9 nucleotides line up with TRBD2. The CDR3 contains 17 residues. From germline, CDR1 is SGDLS and CDR2 YYNGEE. Trimming removed 4 bases from V and 2 bases from J; junction bases left unmatched: 10. CDR3 region: CASSSRAGGASKNIQYF. The CDR3 DNA sequence: TGTGCCAGCAGCTCGCGAGCGGGGGGCGCATCCAAAAACATTCAGTACTTC.

The J gene is TRBJ1-2, the V gene TRBV20-1, with TRBD1 matching over 7 bases. The CDR3 length is 12 residues. The germline gives CDR1 DFQATT, CDR2 SNEGSKA (reference sequence). Losses at the gene ends were 1 base for V and 8 bases for J; bases not matched to a gene: 4. The CDR3 DNA reads TGCAGTGCTAGAGGACAGGGTAGGGGCTACACCTTC. As protein: CSARGQGRGYTF.

This sequence joins TRBV30 and TRBJ2-7; 8 nucleotides match TRBD2. Germline assignment: CDR1 GTSNPN and CDR2 SVGIG (reference sequence). This CDR3 has 14 residues. The V segment lost 0 bases and the J segment 3 bases; nucleotides outside the gene matches: 4. The CDR3 region is CAWSVGSGNYEQYF. The CDR3 bases are TGTGCCTGGAGTGTTGGTAGCGGGAACTACGAGCAGTACTTC.

V and J are TRBV7-9 and TRBJ1-2; D call uncertain. This CDR3 is built from 13 residues. V was pared by 5 bases and J by 7 bases, with 14 bases between. Germline V gene sequence: CDR1 SEHNR, CDR2 FQNEAQ (reference sequence). The CDR3 is CASSDALGFGYTF. As DNA, the CDR3 is TGTGCCAGCAGCGACGCGCTCGGGTTTGGCTACACCTTC. The full variable domain, with the rest looked up from reference TRBV7-9 and TRBJ1-2, is DTGVSQNPRHKITKRGQNVTFRCDPISEHNRLYWYRQTLGQGPEFLTYFQNEAQLEKSRLLSDRFSAERPKGSFSTLEIQRTEQGDSAMYLCASSDALGFGYTFGSGTRLTVV.

The chain couples TRBV20-1 to TRBJ2-3, with D possibly matching TRBD2 (5 bases). Trimming removed 6 bases from V and 0 bases from J, with 13 bases in between. The CDR3 has 14 amino acids. Germline CDR1 is DFQATT and CDR2 is SNEGSKA (reference sequence). CDR3 in amino acids: CSAHSEASTDTQYF. The CDR3 DNA reads TGCAGTGCCCATAGCGAGGCGAGCACAGATACGCAGTATTTT.

This sequence joins TRBV3-1 and TRBJ1-2; no reliable D call. Germline assignment: CDR1 LGHDT and CDR2 YNNKEL (reference sequence). The CDR3 length is 14 residues. The V end was cut by 0 bases, the J end by 4 bases, with 9 bases between. The CDR3 loop reads CASSQDVPTYGYTF. The CDR3 region has the DNA TGTGCCAGCAGCCAAGATGTACCTACCTATGGCTACACCTTC.

The V gene is TRBV5-1, the J gene TRBJ1-2; 9 nucleotides match TRBD1. V lost 3 bases to trimming and J lost 7 bases; unmatched junction nucleotides: 10. The germline CDR1 and CDR2 sequences are SGHRS and YFSETQ. This CDR3 comprises 15 residues. CDR3 amino acids: CASSSGQGPDFGYTF. The DNA of the CDR3 is TGCGCCAGCAGCTCAGGACAGGGGCCGGATTTTGGCTACACCTTC.

This rearrangement joins TRBV6-1 to TRBJ1-6; D possibly corresponds to TRBD1 (5 bases). This CDR3 is 14 amino acids long. V lost 8 bases and J lost 7, with 15 bases in between. Germline loops: CDR1 MNHNS, CDR2 SASEGT. This CDR3 is CASSFDRRNSPLHF. CDR3 DNA: TGTGCCAGCTCCTTCGACAGAAGGAATTCACCCCTCCACTTT.

The table lists this clonotype with a count of one. The chain uses TRBV4-3 and TRBJ1-2; 8 nucleotides align to TRBD1. Germline V gene lookup returns CDR1 LGHNA and CDR2 YSLEER. J was trimmed by 8 bases and V by 0 bases; bases with no gene match: 8. The CDR3 length is 15 residues. For the CDR3, the DNA is TGCGCCAGCAGCCAAGAAATCGTACAGGGGGAGGGCTACACCTTC. The encoded protein is CASSQEIVQGEGYTF.

This clonotype was recorded only once. The chain uses TRBV20-1 and TRBJ2-3; maybe TRBD2 (6 bases). The CDR3 has 14 amino acids. Germline lookup yields CDR1 DFQATT and CDR2 SNEGSKA (reference sequence). The V and J ends lost 3 bases and 3 bases respectively, with 13 bases between them. Here the CDR3 DNA reads TGCAGTGCTAGCCTAACTAGCCCTACAGATACGCAGTATTTT. It translates to CSASLTSPTDTQYF.

V and J are TRBV2 and TRBJ2-5; D unresolved. The CDR3 contains 14 residues. Germline V gene lookup returns CDR1 SNHLY and CDR2 FYNNEI. V lost 4 bases and J 1 base, leaving 10 bases between the germline ends. In DNA, the CDR3 is TGTGCCAGCAGTGCAGGACGGATCCAAGAGACCCAGTACTTC. It yields the protein CASSAGRIQETQYF.

In DNA form, the CDR3 reads TGTGCCAGCATCAGGGAGGAGGATGGCTACACCTTC. Its translation is CASIREEDGYTF. The J gene is TRBJ1-2, the V gene TRBV7-4; perhaps TRBD1 as D (5 bases). CDR3 length: 12 residues. In germline, CDR1 is SGHVT, CDR2 SQSDAQ. Trimming removed 7 bases at V and 6 bases at J, with 12 bases between.

This chain connects TRBV2 to TRBJ2-2; D is possibly TRBD2 (6 bases). Looked up from germline, CDR1 is SNHLY and CDR2 is FYNNEI. The CDR3 covers 13 residues. V was trimmed by 8 bases and J by 5 bases, leaving 12 bases between them. CDR3 sequence: CASSVRETGELFF. The CDR3 region has the DNA TGTGCCAGCTCCGTGCGGGAAACCGGGGAGCTGTTTTTT.

The chain uses TRBV12-3 or TRBV12-4 and TRBJ1-1; weak D call: TRBD1 (6 bases). This CDR3 has 12 amino acids. V lost 3 bases and J 10 bases, leaving 12 bases between the germline ends. CDR3 nucleotides: TGTGCCAGCAGTTTGGAGGGGGGCTTAGCTTTCTTT. Encoded protein: CASSLEGGLAFF.

The chain uses TRBV9 and TRBJ2-7, with D tentatively TRBD1 or TRBD2 (5 bases each). V was shortened by 3 bases and J by 4 bases, with 14 bases between the two germline ends. Germline-derived CDR1 and CDR2 are SGDLS and YYNGEE. The CDR3 has 14 residues. The CDR3 DNA reads as TGTGCCAGCAGCGCAGATGGGGGAAGGTACGAGCAGTACTTC. It translates to CASSADGGRYEQYF. Full variable domain (remainder filled in from reference TRBV9 and TRBJ2-7): DSGVTQTPKHLITATGQRVTLRCSPRSGDLSVYWYQQSLDQGLQFLIQYYNGEERAKGNILERFSAQQFPDLHSELNLSSLELGDSALYFCASSADGGRYEQYFGPGTRLTVT.

The J gene is TRBJ2-7, the V gene TRBV20-1; 7 positions agree with TRBD1. The CDR3 runs 14 residues. The V segment lost 3 bases and the J segment 2 bases; nucleotides outside the gene matches: 7. Per germline, CDR1 DFQATT and CDR2 SNEGSKA (reference sequence). The CDR3, as DNA: TGCAGTGCTAGGGTTGGACAGGAGCCCTACGAGCAGTACTTC. Protein: CSARVGQEPYEQYF.

This rearrangement joins TRBV29-1 to TRBJ2-7; 12 nucleotides match TRBD2. The CDR3 loop spans 17 amino acids. V was clipped by 1 base and J by 5 bases; unmatched bases: 12. Germline V gene data show CDR1 as SQVTM and CDR2 as ANQGSEA. DNA for the CDR3: TGCAGCGTTGAAGGGGCTAGCGGGGGGGCCTATCCCCACGAGCAGTACTTC. Amino acids: CSVEGASGGAYPHEQYF.

This rearrangement joins TRBV12-3 or TRBV12-4 to TRBJ1-4, with D tentatively TRBD1 (6 bases). The ends were cut back, 1 base at V and 8 bases at J, with 11 bases in the middle. This CDR3 is 14 amino acids long. The CDR3 DNA is TGTGCCAGCAGTTTAGGGGGGCCGGGGGAAAAACTGTTTTTT. Amino acid sequence: CASSLGGPGEKLFF.